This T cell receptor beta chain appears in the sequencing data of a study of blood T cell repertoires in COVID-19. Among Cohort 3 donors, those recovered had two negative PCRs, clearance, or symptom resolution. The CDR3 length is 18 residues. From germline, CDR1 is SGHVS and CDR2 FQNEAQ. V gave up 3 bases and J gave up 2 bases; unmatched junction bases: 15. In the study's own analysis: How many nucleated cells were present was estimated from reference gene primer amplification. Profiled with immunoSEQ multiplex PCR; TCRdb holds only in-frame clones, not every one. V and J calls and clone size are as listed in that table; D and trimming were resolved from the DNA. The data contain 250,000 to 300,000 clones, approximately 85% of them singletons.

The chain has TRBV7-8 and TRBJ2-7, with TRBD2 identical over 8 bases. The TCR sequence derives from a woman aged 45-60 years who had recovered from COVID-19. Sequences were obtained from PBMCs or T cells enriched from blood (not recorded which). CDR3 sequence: CASSLGLSGTFITYEQYF. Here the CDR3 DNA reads TGTGCCAGCAGCTTGGGGCTTAGCGGGACCTTTATAACCTACGAGCAGTACTTC. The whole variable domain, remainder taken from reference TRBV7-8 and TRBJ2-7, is GAGVSQSPRYKVAKRGQDVALRCDPISGHVSLFWYQQALGQGPEFLTYFQNEAQLDKSGLPSDRFFAERPEGSVSTLKIQRTQQEDSAVYLCASSLGLSGTFITYEQYFGPGTRLTVT.